This T cell receptor (beta chain) was captured by sequencing in a study of Graves' ophthalmopathy and Graves' hyperthyroidism (dated by TCRdb to about 2018). Regarding the complete study: Peripheral blood was collected before any treatment was given, at the time of initial diagnosis. TCR beta repertoire signatures were used to distinguish Graves' ophthalmopathy from Graves' hyperthyroidism and to predict progression to ophthalmopathy. In total, some 140 blood samples were TCR-sequenced: 40 to 45 ophthalmopathy, roughly 80 hyperthyroidism and 17 hyperthyroidism-to-ophthalmopathy patients. To explore V-J signatures distinguishing ophthalmopathy from hyperthyroidism, a discovery set of around 100 patients (roughly 42 ophthalmopathy, about 57 stable hyperthyroidism) was enrolled. An independent validation cohort was composed of roughly 18 hyperthyroidism patients and 17 patients who later progressed from hyperthyroidism to ophthalmopathy. In roughly 6 hyperthyroidism patients, T-cell repertoires of thyroid tissue and blood were compared. Following sample collection, hyperthyroidism patients were given methimazole at a starting dose of 30 mg daily, and ophthalmopathy patients were given high-dose intravenous methylprednisolone. Overall results and qualifications from the work: Sample size was not predetermined statistically, and investigators were not blinded to group allocation. Among expanded thyroid clonotypes with frequency above 0.001, most also showed up in blood, which suggests that blood repertoires may reflect the thyroid immune response. Ophthalmopathy was separated from stable hyperthyroidism by the 13-signature model with about 88% sensitivity and approximately 84% specificity in cross-validation and with 80%/75% in the test set. In validation, the model predicted ophthalmopathy progression with about 64% sensitivity and roughly 78% specificity; roughly 11 predicted patients were CT-confirmed with GO in a median of 6.5 months.

Ophthalmopathy patients were characterized by moderately to severely active disease, a Clinical Activity Score of at least 3, a NOSPECS grade of at least 4, and a disease duration under 3 months. Patients with other autoimmune diseases, uncontrolled infections, pregnancy or lactation were excluded from the study. Clinical symptoms, serum thyroxine, TRAb, thyroid ultrasound and orbital computed tomography were used for diagnosis. Ficoll-Paque density gradient centrifugation was used to isolate PBMCs from approximately 10 ml of fresh peripheral blood. Total RNA was extracted with Trizol reagent and quality-checked on an Agilent 2100 Bioanalyzer. TCR beta CDR3 regions were amplified from RNA transcripts for repertoire sequencing. A first-round RT-PCR used HTBI primers with the Qiagen OneStep RT-PCR kit, followed by a second-round multiplex PCR, size selection and purification. Libraries were sequenced paired-end with 100 bp reads on an Illumina HiSeq2000. Per the authors' processing: SOAPnuke was used to process the reads, throwing out any read that had adapters, had uncalled bases, had a mean Phred below 15, or lacked an exact constant-primer or identifier match. COPE v1.2.5 was used to merge high-quality paired reads. Clonotypes were defined as unique nucleotide sequences and were aligned to IMGT TRB V, D and J references using MiTCR v1.1. The analysis was limited to V-J combinations with a frequency above 0.0001, which together covered over 99% of the repertoires. For each V-J combination, a TCR clonal expansion and chaos score was defined as F50 clonal expansion divided by the chaos observed in the TCRdist matrix. Features were reduced by Welch's t-statistics and random forest to 10 to 15 V-J combinations, which fed a naive Bayes classifier. The similarity between thyroid and blood repertoires was quantified using the Morisita-Horn index. TCRdb ran its own pipeline on the public reads, namely fastp trimming at Q25 and MiXCR clone calling, and kept in-frame beta chains. Every CDR3 protein is listed once, alongside the most common genes and DNA of its rows. These V and J calls rely on TCRdb rather than the paper's analysis. The sample table shows around 340,000 distinct CDR3 sequences, and 17% are seen once. 10% to 15% of the sample is in the top ten clones.

Sequences MNHNS (CDR1) and SASEGT (CDR2) are obtained from the germline V gene. The trim is 4 bases for V and 4 bases for J, with a gap of 14 bases between the germline ends. Reading from cysteine to phenylalanine, the CDR3 counts 15 amino acids. The kept DNA is CDR3 alone, 45 bases in frame from the first base. This clonotype came up many times. Its antigen target is currently unknown. Base qualities are missing; no much larger clone stands one base away. This sequence was found in an adult man with Graves' ophthalmopathy. Sequenced input: peripheral blood. This receptor chain uses TRBV6-1 and TRBJ1-3; the D gene is perhaps TRBD1, from 6 matching bases. The nucleotide sequence is given as TGTGCCAGCAGTGGCGAAGGGGGTGGAGGAAACACCATATATTTT. This sequence encodes CASSGEGGGGNTIYF.